This is a list of T cell receptor beta chains from one sample in a study of T cells in Graves' hyperthyroidism and ophthalmopathy. TCRdb used MiXCR to reprocess the multiplex PCR reads, holding one entry per CDR3 protein. The table has approximately 870,000 distinct CDR3 sequences, roughly 40% seen once; the top ten hold around 10%. Sequencing input: blood. Receptors were obtained from a man in his late teens or twenties with Graves' hyperthyroidism. Both conserved end residues are trimmed from each CDR3. The order of the fields is J gene, D gene, clone size, V gene, CDR3 protein. A D gene is named only where the DNA matches it firmly. Clone size is given for some rows only: seen once, a few or many times, or a class if the clone is expanded.

j_call: TRBJ2-2; d_call: -; clone_size: many; v_call: TRBV29-1; cdr3_aa: SVSSGELF
j_call: TRBJ1-5; d_call: TRBD1; clone_size: -; v_call: TRBV7-2; cdr3_aa: ASSRRKGQGVNHPQH
j_call: TRBJ2-7; d_call: -; clone_size: many; v_call: TRBV5-1; cdr3_aa: ASSLESSEQY
j_call: TRBJ2-7; d_call: -; clone_size: few; v_call: TRBV6-5; cdr3_aa: ASSIGRGTYEQY
j_call: TRBJ2-7; d_call: -; clone_size: -; v_call: TRBV9; cdr3_aa: ASSFWGCEQY
j_call: TRBJ2-7; d_call: -; clone_size: many; v_call: TRBV29-1; cdr3_aa: SVKGGYEQY
j_call: TRBJ2-7; d_call: -; clone_size: few; v_call: TRBV2; cdr3_aa: ASGEDYEQY
j_call: TRBJ2-6; d_call: TRBD1; clone_size: -; v_call: TRBV7-9; cdr3_aa: ASRPKSGQGDGANVLT
j_call: TRBJ1-6; d_call: -; clone_size: -; v_call: TRBV5-1; cdr3_aa: ASSFGRDRDNSPLH
j_call: TRBJ2-7; d_call: -; clone_size: -; v_call: TRBV5-1; cdr3_aa: ASSLVGKDEQY
j_call: TRBJ1-3; d_call: -; clone_size: -; v_call: TRBV9; cdr3_aa: ASSSEGGAGGNTIY
j_call: TRBJ1-5; d_call: -; clone_size: few; v_call: TRBV7-9; cdr3_aa: ASSLAGNRQPQH
j_call: TRBJ1-1; d_call: -; clone_size: few; v_call: TRBV19; cdr3_aa: AIRVNTEAF
j_call: TRBJ2-7; d_call: -; clone_size: few; v_call: TRBV20-1; cdr3_aa: SAIILRAGSLDEQY
j_call: TRBJ1-4; d_call: -; clone_size: many; v_call: TRBV12-3/TRBV12-4; cdr3_aa: ASSPKPNEKLF
j_call: TRBJ1-2; d_call: TRBD1; clone_size: many; v_call: TRBV29-1; cdr3_aa: SAGTGGMEGYT
j_call: TRBJ1-2; d_call: -; clone_size: many; v_call: TRBV10-3; cdr3_aa: AISESGYGYT
j_call: TRBJ1-2; d_call: -; clone_size: -; v_call: TRBV6-5; cdr3_aa: ASNPTYNYGYT
j_call: TRBJ2-7; d_call: TRBD1; clone_size: few; v_call: TRBV7-9; cdr3_aa: ASSETGIEQY
j_call: TRBJ1-5; d_call: -; clone_size: -; v_call: TRBV15; cdr3_aa: ATSRTGSQPQH
j_call: TRBJ1-1; d_call: -; clone_size: -; v_call: TRBV19; cdr3_aa: ASSRRGADTEAF
j_call: TRBJ1-2; d_call: -; clone_size: few; v_call: TRBV9; cdr3_aa: ASSQGAGRRGYT
j_call: TRBJ1-1; d_call: -; clone_size: many; v_call: TRBV29-1; cdr3_aa: SVNRGWRNTEAF
j_call: TRBJ2-7; d_call: TRBD1; clone_size: -; v_call: TRBV6-1; cdr3_aa: VSSTTGDEQY
j_call: TRBJ1-1; d_call: -; clone_size: -; v_call: TRBV20-1; cdr3_aa: SARADSGDTEAF
j_call: TRBJ1-1; d_call: -; clone_size: -; v_call: TRBV6-5; cdr3_aa: ASSDRQSTEAF
j_call: TRBJ2-5; d_call: TRBD2; clone_size: few; v_call: TRBV9; cdr3_aa: ASSIGLAGGSQETQY
j_call: TRBJ2-7; d_call: TRBD1; clone_size: many; v_call: TRBV2; cdr3_aa: ASSEAGGQTYEQY
j_call: TRBJ1-6; d_call: -; clone_size: -; v_call: TRBV25-1; cdr3_aa: ASSSRGLGNSPLH